The T cell receptor (beta chain) under discussion was sequenced for a study of cytomegalovirus exposure and HLA in healthy donors. Study results and limitations: Generally TCR sequences proved uncommon, though certain public TCRs appeared in numerous donors. Cytomegalovirus status was reportedly diagnosed by the classifier with high sensitivity and specificity.

PCR involved 60 Vbeta and 13 Jbeta primers. The data were produced by immunoSEQ multiplex PCR, yet TCRdb's version contains in-frame clones alone and is incomplete. Among under 200,000 clones, around 75% were seen once, and the ten largest hold roughly 1.9%. Regarding this clone: The antigen is unknown.

This TCR derives from a human donor in good health. Sequencing was carried out using PBMCs.

This CDR3 is CASSPDRDANEKLFF. In nucleotides, the CDR3 is TGTGCCAGCTCACCAGACAGGGATGCTAATGAAAAACTGTTTTTT. The gene calls are TRBV18 and TRBJ1-4; 7 bases map to TRBD1. CDR1 and CDR2 (germline): KGHSH, LQKENI. The CDR3 consists of 15 residues. The V gene end was trimmed by 2 bases and the J gene end by 3 bases; junction bases not matched to a gene: 3.